Following are 28 T cell receptor beta chains from one sample sequenced in a study of T-cell reconstitution after alpha-beta-depleted transplantation in children. It was with unique molecular identifiers that the TCRbeta library was prepared. MiXCR, applied by TCRdb to the PCR reads, yields one record per CDR3 protein. The sample lists hundreds of thousands of distinct CDR3 sequences, about 12% occurring once. The sequenced sample was PBMCs from the stem cell graft donor, obtained from the stem cell graft. These receptors all stem from a human donor who donated a stem cell graft to a child with acute lymphoblastic leukemia.

This clonotype has at least ten counts. CDR3 loop: CATSDSGLAGGETQYF. The CDR3 nucleotides read TGTGCCACCAGTGACTCGGGACTAGCGGGGGGAGAGACCCAGTACTTC. The chain uses TRBV24-1 and TRBJ2-5; 15 bases are a match to TRBD2. The CDR3 consists of 16 residues. CDR1 and CDR2 from the germline V gene are KGHDR and SFDVKD. After removal of 4 bases from V and 4 bases from J, the junction contained 3 bases not matched to a gene.

This clonotype turned up a few times. The chain uses TRBV2 and TRBJ1-1; D is unresolved. CDR1 is SNHLY, CDR2 FYNNEI, per germline. Trimming removed 3 bases at V and 5 bases at J, with 10 bases between. The CDR3 totals 13 residues. The CDR3 bases are TGTGCCAGCAGTGAGCTGGAGTTGACTGAAGCTTTCTTT. Protein sequence: CASSELELTEAFF.

A few counts support this clonotype. The rearrangement links TRBV7-9 to TRBJ2-1; possible D gene TRBD1, 5 bases. Trimming stripped 6 bases from V and 8 bases from J, with 8 bases between. Looked up from germline, CDR1 is SEHNR and CDR2 is FQNEAQ (reference sequence). The CDR3 is 11 residues long. The CDR3 nucleotides read TGTGCCAGCAGGCTAGGGGATGAGCAGTTCTTC. Translation gives CASRLGDEQFF.

The sample holds many counts of this clonotype. DNA of the CDR3: TGCGCCAGCAGCGGGGCCCTGGACGAGCAGTACTTC. It specifies CASSGALDEQYF. The chain carries TRBV5-1 and TRBJ2-7; D is possibly TRBD1 (5 bases). This CDR3 spans 12 amino acids. Trimming shortened V by 4 bases and J by 5 bases, and 10 bases separated the two germline ends. Germline-derived CDR1 and CDR2 are SGHRS and YFSETQ.

About this clonotype itself: A much bigger clone sits one base away, suggesting this may be a read error. This rearrangement joins TRBV7-2 to TRBJ1-1; D not certain. This CDR3 spans 13 amino acids. With 10 bases removed from V and 5 bases from J, the gap between germline ends came to 17 bases. Germline V gene data show CDR1 as SGHTA and CDR2 as FQGNSA. CDR3 sequence reads: CAIMLKVETEAFF. CDR3 sequence (DNA): TGTGCCATCATGCTCAAGGTGGAAACTGAAGCTTTCTTT.

On this clonotype itself: A read error may be the cause here, since a much bigger clone is one base away. The J gene is TRBJ2-7, the V gene TRBV2, with 11 positions matching TRBD2. Germline V CDR1 and CDR2: SNHLY, FYNNEI. This CDR3 has 15 amino acids. For the CDR3, the DNA is TGTGCCAGCAGACTCACGACTAGCGGGGTACGAGAGCAGCACTTC. Its protein is CASRLTTSGVREQHF. Looking up the rest from reference TRBV2 and TRBJ2-7 gives the full variable domain: EPEVTQTPSHQVTQMGQEVILRCVPISNHLYFYWYRQILGQKVEFLVSFYNNEISEKSEIFDDQFSVERPDGSNFTLKIRSTKLEDSAMYFCASRLTTSGVREQHFGPGTRLTVT.

As to this clonotype: A read error is possible here, since a much larger clone lies one base away. The chain employs TRBV12-3 or TRBV12-4 and TRBJ1-2; a weak D match, TRBD1 (6 bases). The CDR3 covers 13 residues. For the CDR3, the DNA is TGTGCCAGCAGTTTAGTACAGGGCTATGGCTACCCCTTC. This translates into CASSLVQGYGYPF.

This clonotype has ten or more counts. V gene TRBV27 combines with J gene TRBJ2-7; tentatively, D is TRBD1 or TRBD2 (6 bases each). This CDR3 has 12 residues. Germline assignment: CDR1 MNHEY and CDR2 SMNVEV (reference sequence). V dropped 4 bases and J dropped 6 bases, with 10 bases sitting between them. CDR3 sequence (DNA): TGTGCCAGCAGTTCACAGGGACTCGAGCAGTACTTC. Its translation is CASSSQGLEQYF.

This clonotype was detected ten times or more. The chain employs TRBV5-1 and TRBJ2-1; D is possibly TRBD1 (5 bases). Germline loops: CDR1 SGHRS, CDR2 YFSETQ. Between the trimmed V and J ends, which lost 4 bases and 5 bases, there was a span of 13 bases. This CDR3 spans 14 amino acids. For the CDR3, the DNA is TGCGCCAGCAGCCCTACATCAGGGAACAATGAGCAGTTCTTC. It encodes CASSPTSGNNEQFF.

This rearrangement joins TRBV7-2 to TRBJ2-7, with D maybe TRBD1 (5 bases). Trimming cost V 3 bases and J 2 bases, with 20 bases left between them. The CDR3 has 17 residues. CDR1 SGHTA and CDR2 FQGNSA come from the germline V gene. As DNA, the CDR3 is TGTGCCAGCAGCTTCACTGCCGGTCAGGACATGGCCTACGAGCAGTACTTC. Translated: CASSFTAGQDMAYEQYF.

The V and J genes are TRBV6-1 and TRBJ2-7, with 8 bases that match TRBD2. Per germline, CDR1 MNHNS and CDR2 SASEGT. With V trimmed by 9 bases and J by 5 bases, 12 bases remained unmatched. This CDR3 is built from 14 residues. DNA of the CDR3: TGTGCCAGTTTGGCCCGGGAGGGCCTCCACGAGCAGTACTTC. Protein sequence: CASLAREGLHEQYF.

This clonotype appeared many times. The chain combines TRBV11-3 with TRBJ2-3; D possibly corresponds to TRBD2 (5 bases). Trimming took off 4 bases at V and 5 bases at J, with 13 bases between the two ends. CDR1 is SGHNT, CDR2 YENEEA, per germline. CDR3 length equals 14 residues. CDR3 protein: CASSSHLEVDTQYF. Here the CDR3 DNA reads TGTGCCAGCAGCTCTCACCTGGAGGTAGATACGCAGTATTTT.

This clonotype was counted a few times. The chain uses TRBV29-1 and TRBJ2-2, with D perhaps TRBD2 (5 bases). The CDR3 sequence is 13 residues long. The V end was cut by 4 bases, the J end by 2 bases, with 8 bases between. Germline V lookup: CDR1 SQVTM, CDR2 ANQGSEA. The CDR3 spells CSVVEENTGELFF. CDR3 coding DNA: TGCAGCGTTGTGGAGGAAAACACCGGGGAGCTGTTTTTT.

This clonotype was seen ten or more times. At one boundary the junction diverges from the germline segment, which might be a read error. This chain joins TRBV7-8 and TRBJ2-1; maybe TRBD1 (6 bases). Germline CDR1 and CDR2: SGHVS and FQNEAQ. This CDR3 contains 15 residues. Here the CDR3 DNA reads TGTGCCAGCAGCCTAGCAGGGGCGGCCTACAATGAGCAGTTCTTC. Translation gives CASSLAGAAYNEQFF. The whole variable domain, filled in from reference TRBV7-8 and TRBJ2-1, reads GAGVSQSPRYKVAKRGQDVALRCDPISGHVSLFWYQQALGQGPEFLTYFQNEAQLDKSGLPSDRFFAERPEGSVSTLKIQRTQQEDSAVYLCASSLAGAAYNEQFFGPGTRLTVL.

The chain has TRBV5-1 and TRBJ2-7; no definite D call. CDR3 size: 18 residues. In germline, CDR1 is SGHRS, CDR2 YFSETQ. With 2 bases removed from V and 0 bases from J, the gap between germline ends came to 21 bases. CDR3 nucleotide sequence: TGCGCCAGCAGCTTAGTGCCTCAGGCGACCAATAGCTCCTACGAGCAGTACTTC. This translates into CASSLVPQATNSSYEQYF. The entire variable domain, with the rest obtained from reference TRBV5-1 and TRBJ2-7, is as follows: KAGVTQTPRYLIKTRGQQVTLSCSPISGHRSVSWYQQTPGQGLQFLFEYFSETQRNKGNFPGRFSGRQFSNSRSEMNVSTLELGDSALYLCASSLVPQATNSSYEQYFGPGTRLTVT.

This clonotype has at least ten counts. This rearrangement joins TRBV5-6 to TRBJ1-2; no reliable D call. Germline CDR1 reads SGHDT; CDR2 reads YYEEEE. V lost 2 bases to trimming and J lost 3 bases, with 11 bases between them. CDR3 size: 14 residues. In nucleotides, the CDR3 is TGTGCCAGCAGCTTCCTCTCCGCGGACTATGGCTACACCTTC. Encoded protein: CASSFLSADYGYTF.

This clonotype was seen more than once but under ten times. The chain links TRBV7-9 to TRBJ1-4; D is unclear. This CDR3 is built from 17 residues. In germline, CDR1 is SEHNR, CDR2 FQNEAQ (reference sequence). Trimming removed 4 bases from V and 6 bases from J, with 21 bases in between. The CDR3 DNA reads as TGTGCCAGCAGCTCCCGTGTTGGGCGGCAGTACGATGAAAAACTGTTTTTT. Translated: CASSSRVGRQYDEKLFF.

This clonotype showed up many times. The chain joins TRBV7-9 to TRBJ1-1; 12 bases agree with TRBD1. This CDR3 is built from 15 residues. V shed 5 bases and J 4 bases; nucleotides not matched to a gene: 5. CDR1 is SEHNR, CDR2 FQNEAQ, per germline (reference sequence). The CDR3 DNA is TGTGCCAGCAGCCGGGACAGGGGGCCGGGCACTGAAGCTTTCTTT. This translates into CASSRDRGPGTEAFF.

The sample holds many counts of this clonotype. The V and J genes are TRBV6-2 or TRBV6-3 and TRBJ2-2, with 13 bases fitting TRBD2. The length of the CDR3 is 21 residues. Per germline, CDR1 MNHEY and CDR2 SVGEGT. V lost 2 bases, J lost 1 base, and 13 bases stayed unmatched. The DNA for the CDR3 is TGTGCCAGCAGTTACCTCGCTCGAATCGGGACTAGCGGGGTGAACACCGGGGAGCTGTTTTTT. Encoded protein: CASSYLARIGTSGVNTGELFF.

This clonotype was detected many times. The chain uses TRBV7-8 and TRBJ1-5; no reliable D call. CDR3 length: 14 residues. The V gene's germline CDR1 is SGHVS and CDR2 FQNEAQ. Trimming removed 5 bases at V and 5 bases at J, with 13 bases between. This CDR3 is CASSKKLRDQPQHF. The CDR3 DNA follows: TGTGCCAGCAGCAAGAAACTCAGAGATCAGCCCCAGCATTTT.

This clonotype was observed many times. The chain links TRBV29-1 to TRBJ2-3; 8 nucleotides agree with TRBD2. Germline-derived CDR1 and CDR2 are SQVTM and ANQGSEA. The CDR3 runs 16 residues. V was pared by 0 bases and J by 0 bases, with 5 bases of the junction left unmatched. The CDR3 DNA reads as TGCAGCGTTGAAGATCGACTAGCGCATAGCACAGATACGCAGTATTTT. Translated: CSVEDRLAHSTDTQYF.

This clonotype was detected ten times or more. The V and J genes are TRBV3-1 and TRBJ2-2; D is possibly TRBD2 (5 bases). Germline CDR1 is LGHDT and CDR2 is YNNKEL (reference sequence). V was cut by 3 bases and J by 2 bases, with 10 bases left in between. This CDR3 is built from 15 residues. Here the CDR3 DNA reads TGTGCCAGCAGCCAGAGGGATAGTAACACCGGGGAGCTGTTTTTT. Its protein product is CASSQRDSNTGELFF.

This clonotype has at least ten counts. The CDR3 loop is CASRGTAYGGSPLHF. CDR3 sequence (DNA): TGTGCCAGCCGAGGGACCGCGTATGGGGGTTCACCCCTCCACTTT. The chain carries TRBV6-2 or TRBV6-3 and TRBJ1-6, with D possibly being TRBD1 (5 bases). V shed 8 bases and J shed 9 bases, with 20 bases lying between them. The CDR3 consists of 15 residues. CDR1 and CDR2 (germline): MNHEY, SVGEGT.

At least ten counts were recorded for this clonotype. The chain couples TRBV5-6 to TRBJ2-1, with D perhaps TRBD1 (6 bases). The length of the CDR3 is 12 residues. Trimming shortened V by 4 bases and J by 6 bases, and 8 bases separated the two germline ends. The germline CDR1 and CDR2 sequences are SGHDT and YYEEEE. DNA of the CDR3: TGTGCCAGCAGCCGAGGGGGCAATGAGCAGTTCTTC. Protein sequence: CASSRGGNEQFF.

CDR3 in DNA: TGTGCCAGCAGCTTTAAAGCGGGGGTACAAGAGACCCAGTACTTC. Translated: CASSFKAGVQETQYF. The J gene is TRBJ2-5, the V gene TRBV7-2; TRBD2 agrees at 8 bases. V lost 3 bases to trimming and J lost 2 bases; unmatched junction nucleotides: 5. CDR1 SGHTA and CDR2 FQGNSA come from the germline V gene. CDR3 length equals 15 residues.

This sequence joins TRBV27 and TRBJ2-7, with TRBD1 matching 11 bases. The germline gives CDR1 MNHEY, CDR2 SMNVEV (reference sequence). The CDR3 sequence is 17 residues long. V dropped 2 bases and J dropped 0; count of bases not matched to a gene: 6. This CDR3 reads CASSLGFGTGGSYEQYF. As DNA, the CDR3 is TGTGCCAGCAGTTTAGGATTTGGGACAGGGGGCTCCTACGAGCAGTACTTC.

This clonotype was recorded at least ten times. V gene TRBV7-9 combines with J gene TRBJ1-6; 8 nucleotides align to TRBD1. J lost 9 bases, V lost 3 bases, and 7 bases had no gene match. Germline CDR1 and CDR2: SEHNR and FQNEAQ (reference sequence). This CDR3 has 15 residues. The CDR3 DNA reads TGTGCCAGCAGCTTCGGACAGGGAGTAGCTTCACCCCTCCACTTT. This translates into CASSFGQGVASPLHF.

This clonotype has only a few counts. The chain joins TRBV7-6 to TRBJ2-1, with a tentative D call TRBD2 (6 bases). The CDR3 totals 15 residues. Trimming took 2 bases from V and 2 from J, leaving 10 bases between them. Germline loops: CDR1 SGHVS, CDR2 FNYEAQ. CDR3 DNA sequence: TGTGCCAGCAGCTTACTAGCGACTACCTACAATGAGCAGTTCTTC. Residues: CASSLLATTYNEQFF.